The entry that follows covers one T cell receptor (beta chain) sequence. What it recognizes is unknown. V lost 7 bases to trimming and J lost 9 bases; unmatched junction nucleotides: 15. This CDR3 is 14 amino acids long. The germline CDR1 and CDR2 sequences are SQVTM and ANQGSEA. The sample is drawn from a study of radiotherapy plus CTLA-4 blockade in lung cancer. Study observations and caveats: The study found tumor-derived TCR clones expanded in blood after radiotherapy plus ipilimumab.

Receiving focal radiation plus CTLA-4 blockade with ipilimumab were patients who had chemo-refractory metastatic non-small-cell lung cancer. Only in-frame clones appear in the TCRdb table, and some are missing; sequencing was by immunoSEQ multiplex PCR. The sample includes 35,000 to 45,000 clones, 70% to 80% of them seen just once. The chain recombines TRBV29-1 with TRBJ2-1, with TRBD1 matching 7 bases. This sequence originates from a human donor with non-small cell lung cancer whose response to radiotherapy plus ipilimumab could not be evaluated. This sample comprised peripheral blood, obtained from a patient treated with radiotherapy plus ipilimumab. The DNA of the CDR3 is TGCAGCGCCCGAGGCGGTAGGGGGCAGGGTGAGCAGTTCTTC. It codes for CSARGGRGQGEQFF.